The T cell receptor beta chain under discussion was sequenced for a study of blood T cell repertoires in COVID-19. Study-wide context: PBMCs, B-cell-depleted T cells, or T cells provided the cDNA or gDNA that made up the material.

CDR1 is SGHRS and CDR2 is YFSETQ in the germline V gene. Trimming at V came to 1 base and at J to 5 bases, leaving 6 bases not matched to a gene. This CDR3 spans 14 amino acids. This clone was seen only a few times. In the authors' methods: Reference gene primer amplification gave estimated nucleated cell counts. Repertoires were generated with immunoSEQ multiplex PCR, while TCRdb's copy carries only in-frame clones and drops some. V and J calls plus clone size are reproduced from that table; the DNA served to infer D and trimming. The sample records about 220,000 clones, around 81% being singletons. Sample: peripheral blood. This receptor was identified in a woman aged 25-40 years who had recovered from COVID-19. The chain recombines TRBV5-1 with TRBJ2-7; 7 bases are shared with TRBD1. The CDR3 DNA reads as TGCGCCAGCAGCTTGCTGACAGGGACCAACGAGCAGTACTTC. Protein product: CASSLLTGTNEQYF. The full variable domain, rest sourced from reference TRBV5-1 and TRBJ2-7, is KAGVTQTPRYLIKTRGQQVTLSCSPISGHRSVSWYQQTPGQGLQFLFEYFSETQRNKGNFPGRFSGRQFSNSRSEMNVSTLELGDSALYLCASSLLTGTNEQYFGPGTRLTVT.